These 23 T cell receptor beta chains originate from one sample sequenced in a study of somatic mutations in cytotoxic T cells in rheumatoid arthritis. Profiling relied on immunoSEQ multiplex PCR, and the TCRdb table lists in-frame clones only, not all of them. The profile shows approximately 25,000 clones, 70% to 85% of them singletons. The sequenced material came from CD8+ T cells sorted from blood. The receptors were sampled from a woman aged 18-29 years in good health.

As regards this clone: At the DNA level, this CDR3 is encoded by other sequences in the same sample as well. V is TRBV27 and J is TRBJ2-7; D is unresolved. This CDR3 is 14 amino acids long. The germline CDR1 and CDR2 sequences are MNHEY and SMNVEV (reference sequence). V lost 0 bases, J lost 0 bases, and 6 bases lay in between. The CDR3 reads CASSLSGFSYEQYF. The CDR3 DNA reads TGTGCCAGCAGTTTATCAGGGTTCTCCTACGAGCAGTACTTC.

The CDR3 DNA reads TGTGCCAGCAGTGGCTACTCCTCACAGGGTCGCTCTTACACTGAAGCTTTCTTT. It yields the protein CASSGYSSQGRSYTEAFF. This chain links TRBV28 with TRBJ1-1; possibly TRBD1 for D (6 bases). There are 18 residues in the CDR3. V lost 5 bases and J lost 3, with 25 bases in between. Per the germline V gene, CDR1 is MDHEN and CDR2 is SYDVKM.

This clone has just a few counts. The CDR3: CASSLGAAGPTYNEQFF. The CDR3 nucleotides are TGTGCCAGCAGCTTGGGAGCAGCGGGCCCAACCTACAATGAGCAGTTCTTC. The rearrangement uses TRBV5-4 and TRBJ2-1; D possibly corresponds to TRBD2 (6 bases). The CDR3 runs 17 residues. Germline V lookup: CDR1 SGHNT, CDR2 YYREEE (reference sequence). Trimming pared 0 bases from V and 2 bases from J, leaving 15 bases between.

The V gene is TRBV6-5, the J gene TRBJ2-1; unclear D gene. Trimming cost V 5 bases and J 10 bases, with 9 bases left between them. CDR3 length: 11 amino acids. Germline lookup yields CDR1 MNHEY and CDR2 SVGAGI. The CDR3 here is CASSPGWEQFF. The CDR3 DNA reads TGTGCCAGCAGTCCCGGATGGGAGCAGTTCTTC.

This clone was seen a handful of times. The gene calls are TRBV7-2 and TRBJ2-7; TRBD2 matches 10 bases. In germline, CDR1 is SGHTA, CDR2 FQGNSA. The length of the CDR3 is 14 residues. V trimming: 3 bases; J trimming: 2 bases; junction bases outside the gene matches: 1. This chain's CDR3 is CASSLSGGAYEQYV. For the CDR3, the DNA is TGTGCCAGCAGCTTGAGCGGGGGGGCCTACGAGCAGTACGTC.

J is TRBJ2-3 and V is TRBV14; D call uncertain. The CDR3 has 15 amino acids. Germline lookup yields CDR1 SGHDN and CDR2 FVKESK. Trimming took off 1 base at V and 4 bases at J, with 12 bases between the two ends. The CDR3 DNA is TGTGCCAGCAGCCAAGGAGTTTTTGGGGCAGATACGCAGTATTTT. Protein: CASSQGVFGADTQYF.

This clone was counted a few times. Here the CDR3 DNA reads TGTGCCAGCAGTTCCCCCTCCCTCCGGACAGGGGGCCAGAACACTGAAGCTTTCTTT. Its protein is CASSSPSLRTGGQNTEAFF. V and J are TRBV28 and TRBJ1-1; 11 bases align to TRBD1. V shed 4 bases, J shed 1 base, and the junction held 14 bases outside the gene matches. CDR1 and CDR2 from the germline V gene are MDHEN and SYDVKM. CDR3 length: 19 residues.

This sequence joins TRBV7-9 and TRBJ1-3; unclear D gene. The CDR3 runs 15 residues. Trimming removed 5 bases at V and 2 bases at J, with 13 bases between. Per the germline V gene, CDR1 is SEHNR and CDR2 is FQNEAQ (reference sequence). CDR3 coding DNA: TGTGCCAGCAGCCAATTCGACGGACCTGGAAACACCATATATTTT. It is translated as CASSQFDGPGNTIYF.

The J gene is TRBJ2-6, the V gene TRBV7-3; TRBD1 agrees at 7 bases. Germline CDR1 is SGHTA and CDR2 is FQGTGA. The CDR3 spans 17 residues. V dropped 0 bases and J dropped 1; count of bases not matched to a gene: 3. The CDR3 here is CASSLTGGFSGANVLTF. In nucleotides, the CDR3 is TGTGCCAGCAGCTTAACAGGGGGCTTTTCTGGGGCCAACGTCCTGACTTTC. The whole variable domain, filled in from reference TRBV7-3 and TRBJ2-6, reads GAGVSQTPSNKVTEKGKYVELRCDPISGHTALYWYRQSLGQGPEFLIYFQGTGAADDSGLPNDRFFAVRPEGSVSTLKIQRTERGDSAVYLCASSLTGGFSGANVLTFGAGSRLTVL.

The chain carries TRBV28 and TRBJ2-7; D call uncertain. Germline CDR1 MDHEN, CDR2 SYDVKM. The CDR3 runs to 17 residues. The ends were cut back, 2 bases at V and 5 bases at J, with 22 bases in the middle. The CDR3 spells CASSLLSPSDFKHEQYF. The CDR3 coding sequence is TGTGCCAGCAGTTTACTAAGCCCAAGTGATTTTAAACACGAGCAGTACTTC.

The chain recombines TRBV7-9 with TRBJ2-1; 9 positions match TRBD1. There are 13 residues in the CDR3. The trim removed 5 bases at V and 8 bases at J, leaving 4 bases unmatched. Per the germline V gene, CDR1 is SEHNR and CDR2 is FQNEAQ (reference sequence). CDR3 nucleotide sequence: TGTGCCAGCAGCACGAGACAGGGGGATGAGCAGTTCTTC. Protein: CASSTRQGDEQFF.

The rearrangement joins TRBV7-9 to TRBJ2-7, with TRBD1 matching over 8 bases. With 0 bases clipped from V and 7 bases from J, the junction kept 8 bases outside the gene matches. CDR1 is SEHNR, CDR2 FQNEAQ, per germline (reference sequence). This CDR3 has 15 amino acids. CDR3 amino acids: CASSLARQGALEQYF. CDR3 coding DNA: TGTGCCAGCAGCTTAGCTCGGCAGGGGGCGCTTGAGCAGTACTTC.

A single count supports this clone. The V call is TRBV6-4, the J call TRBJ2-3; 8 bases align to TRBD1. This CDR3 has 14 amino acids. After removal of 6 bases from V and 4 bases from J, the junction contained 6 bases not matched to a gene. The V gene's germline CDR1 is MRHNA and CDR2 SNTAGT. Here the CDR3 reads CASSSGGMADTQYF. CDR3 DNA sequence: TGTGCCAGCAGCTCAGGGGGCATGGCAGATACGCAGTATTTT.

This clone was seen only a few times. CDR3 sequence reads: CASSLGGFDEQFF. The CDR3 DNA reads as TGTGCCAGCAGCTTAGGAGGGTTCGATGAGCAGTTCTTC. This sequence joins TRBV7-3 and TRBJ2-1; the D gene is possibly TRBD2 (6 bases). The CDR3 contains 13 residues. Germline loops: CDR1 SGHTA, CDR2 FQGTGA. With 2 bases removed from V and 8 bases from J, the gap between germline ends came to 10 bases.

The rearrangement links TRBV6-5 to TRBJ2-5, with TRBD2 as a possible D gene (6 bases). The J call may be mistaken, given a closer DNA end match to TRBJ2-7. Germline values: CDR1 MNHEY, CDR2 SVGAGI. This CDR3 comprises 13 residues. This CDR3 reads CASSATSSYEQYF. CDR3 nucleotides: TGTGCCAGCAGTGCGACTAGTTCCTACGAGCAGTACTTC.

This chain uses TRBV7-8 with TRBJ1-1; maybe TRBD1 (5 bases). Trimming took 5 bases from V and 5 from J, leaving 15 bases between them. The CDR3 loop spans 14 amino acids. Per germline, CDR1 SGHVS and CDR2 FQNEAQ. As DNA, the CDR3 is TGTGCCAGCAGCCCCGGGGGGGGACGGACTGAAGCTTTCTTT. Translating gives CASSPGGGRTEAFF.

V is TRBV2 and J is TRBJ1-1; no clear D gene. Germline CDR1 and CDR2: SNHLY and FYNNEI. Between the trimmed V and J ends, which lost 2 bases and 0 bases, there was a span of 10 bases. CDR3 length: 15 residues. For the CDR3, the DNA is TGTGCCAGCAGTGAACTGGACCTCTTGAACACTGAAGCTTTCTTT. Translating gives CASSELDLLNTEAFF.

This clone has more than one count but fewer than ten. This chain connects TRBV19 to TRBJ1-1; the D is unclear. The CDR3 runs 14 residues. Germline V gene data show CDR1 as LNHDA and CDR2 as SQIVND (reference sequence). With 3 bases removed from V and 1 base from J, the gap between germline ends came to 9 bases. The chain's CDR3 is CASSIRRENTEAFF. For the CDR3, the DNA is TGTGCCAGTAGTATTAGACGGGAGAACACTGAAGCTTTCTTT.

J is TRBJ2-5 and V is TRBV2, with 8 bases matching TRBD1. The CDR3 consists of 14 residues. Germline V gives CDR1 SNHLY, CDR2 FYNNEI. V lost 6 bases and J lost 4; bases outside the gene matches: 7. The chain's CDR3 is CASRTAGGTETQYF. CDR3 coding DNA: TGTGCCAGCAGGACTGCAGGGGGCACAGAGACCCAGTACTTC.

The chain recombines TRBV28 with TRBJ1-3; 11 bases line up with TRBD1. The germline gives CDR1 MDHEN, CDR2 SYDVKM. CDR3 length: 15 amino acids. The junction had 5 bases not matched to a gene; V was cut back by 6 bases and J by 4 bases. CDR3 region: CASRPGQGAGNTIYF. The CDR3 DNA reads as TGTGCCAGCAGGCCTGGACAGGGGGCGGGAAACACCATATATTTT.

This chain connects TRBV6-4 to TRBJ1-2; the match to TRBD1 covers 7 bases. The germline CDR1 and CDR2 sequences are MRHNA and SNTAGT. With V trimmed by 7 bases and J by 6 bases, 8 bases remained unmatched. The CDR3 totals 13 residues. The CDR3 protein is CASNLRQGHGYTF. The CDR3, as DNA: TGTGCCAGCAACCTGCGACAGGGCCATGGCTACACCTTC.

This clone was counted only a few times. This chain's CDR3 is CASSWSGDNTGELFF. CDR3 bases: TGTGCCAGCAGCTGGAGCGGAGATAACACCGGGGAGCTGTTTTTT. The V gene is TRBV7-9, the J gene TRBJ2-2; D possibly corresponds to TRBD2 (5 bases). The CDR3 spans 15 residues. Germline values: CDR1 SEHNR, CDR2 FQNEAQ (reference sequence). V was cut by 4 bases and J by 2 bases, with 11 bases left in between.

The CDR3 loop reads CASSEVLTNEKLFF. CDR3 nucleotides: TGTGCCAGCAGTGAAGTGTTAACGAATGAAAAACTGTTTTTT. The chain recombines TRBV6-1 with TRBJ1-4, with no clear D. V was shortened by 1 base and J by 5 bases, with 8 bases between the two germline ends. The length of the CDR3 is 14 residues. Germline CDR1 reads MNHNS; CDR2 reads SASEGT.